The 30 T cell receptor beta chains presented below share a single source sample, sequenced in a study of cytomegalovirus exposure and HLA in healthy donors (dated by TCRdb to 2015 to 2018). Library method: the immunoSEQ multiplex PCR assay. For the multiplex PCR, a mixture combining 60 forward primers for TCR Vbeta segments and 13 reverse primers for TCR Jbeta segments was used. As stored in TCRdb, this immuneACCESS dataset retains in-frame rearrangements with V and J assigned. A fraction of the clones does not appear; measured against another copy, unresolved V genes explain less than half of the discrepancy, and the remainder lacks a known reason. This sample is represented by 150,000 to 180,000 clones; 65% to 75% of them were singletons. The top ten hold 2.1% of the sample. The sequenced sample consisted of PBMCs. Every receptor here comes from a man aged 25-45 years in good health and CMV-seronegative.

This chain joins TRBV29-1 and TRBJ2-5; D is unclear. The CDR3 extends over 12 amino acids. The germline V and J ends were trimmed by 3 bases and 6 bases, with 11 bases remaining between them. Germline V gives CDR1 SQVTM, CDR2 ANQGSEA. CDR3 coding DNA: TGCAGCGTTGAGTCACAAGTGAAGACCCAGTACTTC. It yields the protein CSVESQVKTQYF. The full variable domain, with the rest looked up from reference TRBV29-1 and TRBJ2-5, is SAVISQKPSRDICQRGTSLTIQCQVDSQVTMMFWYRQQPGQSLTLIATANQGSEATYESGFVIDKFPISRPNLTFSTLTVSNMSPEDSSIYLCSVESQVKTQYFGPGTRLLVL.

The table lists this clone with a few counts. This chain joins TRBV28 and TRBJ2-3, with D hard to call. V was pared by 6 bases and J by 5 bases, with 15 bases between. CDR1 is MDHEN, CDR2 SYDVKM, per germline. There are 14 residues in the CDR3. The CDR3 spells CASSLPGREDTQYF. In DNA form, the CDR3 reads TGTGCCAGCAGCCTCCCCGGTCGAGAAGATACGCAGTATTTT.

This rearrangement joins TRBV4-1 to TRBJ2-7, with 11 bases aligning to TRBD2. The germline V gene has CDR1 MGHRA and CDR2 YSYEKL. The CDR3 runs to 15 residues. The J segment lost 5 bases and the V segment lost 6 bases, leaving 9 bases of the junction unmatched. The CDR3 region is CASRAASGGKNEQYF. CDR3 in DNA: TGCGCCAGCAGGGCGGCTAGCGGGGGGAAAAACGAGCAGTACTTC.

V is TRBV5-4 and J is TRBJ2-1; the D gene is possibly TRBD1 (5 bases). The length of the CDR3 is 15 residues. Trimming shortened V by 0 bases and J by 7 bases, and 14 bases separated the two germline ends. CDR1 SGHNT and CDR2 YYREEE come from the germline V gene (reference sequence). CDR3 sequence (DNA): TGTGCCAGCAGCTTGGCAGGTCCAGGGCTGAATGAGCAGTTCTTC. Translation gives CASSLAGPGLNEQFF.

The chain links TRBV6-4 to TRBJ2-3; tentative D call: TRBD1 (6 bases). V was cut by 7 bases and J by 0 bases, with 8 bases left in between. This CDR3 spans 13 amino acids. Germline V CDR1 and CDR2: MRHNA, SNTAGT. The CDR3 region is CASKGHSTDTQYF. For the CDR3, the DNA is TGTGCCAGCAAGGGACACAGCACAGATACGCAGTATTTT.

CDR3 loop: CANRDRNTGELFF. Here the CDR3 DNA reads TGTGCCAACCGGGACAGGAACACCGGGGAGCTGTTTTTT. V and J are TRBV6-1 and TRBJ2-2, with 7 bases matching TRBD1. Germline V CDR1 and CDR2: MNHNS, SASEGT. Unmatched junction bases numbered 3, after V lost 10 bases and J lost 1 base. The CDR3 covers 13 residues.

The genes are TRBV4-1 and TRBJ1-1, with D perhaps matching TRBD1 (5 bases). Germline loops: CDR1 MGHRA, CDR2 YSYEKL. Trimming pared 0 bases from V and 10 bases from J, leaving 15 bases between. The CDR3 has 14 amino acids. In DNA form, the CDR3 reads TGCGCCAGCAGCCAAGATCGTAGTGGGAGGGGAGCTTTCTTT. It is translated as CASSQDRSGRGAFF.

The chain recombines TRBV28 with TRBJ1-2, with 9 bases that match TRBD1. Germline CDR1 MDHEN, CDR2 SYDVKM. The CDR3 contains 13 residues. The J segment lost 3 bases and the V segment lost 6 bases, leaving 2 bases of the junction unmatched. The CDR3 bases are TGTGCCAGCAGGGGACAGGGACACTATGGCTACACCTTC. This sequence encodes CASRGQGHYGYTF.

The chain carries TRBV18 and TRBJ1-4; perhaps TRBD1 as D (6 bases). V shed 1 base and J shed 8 bases, with 17 bases lying between them. Germline V lookup: CDR1 KGHSH, CDR2 LQKENI. The CDR3 runs 16 residues. The CDR3 reads CASSPLGSRGGEKLFF. Here the CDR3 DNA reads TGTGCCAGCTCACCACTTGGGAGCAGGGGCGGGGAAAAACTGTTTTTT.

This clone was seen a handful of times. The chain has TRBV27 and TRBJ2-2; TRBD1 matches 9 bases. The V gene's germline CDR1 is MNHEY and CDR2 SMNVEV (reference sequence). The CDR3 is made up of 15 amino acids. After removal of 7 bases from V and 5 bases from J, the junction contained 8 bases not matched to a gene. Here the CDR3 DNA reads TGTGCCAGCACCCCGGACAGGGGCGGAACCGGGGAGCTGTTTTTT. This codes for CASTPDRGGTGELFF.

The chain recombines TRBV15 with TRBJ2-7; no clear D. The V gene lost 6 bases and the J gene lost 0 bases, with 12 bases spanning the gap. Per germline, CDR1 LNHNV and CDR2 YYDKDF (reference sequence). CDR3 length: 14 amino acids. CDR3: CATSNSRSSYEQYF. In DNA form, the CDR3 reads TGTGCCACCAGTAATAGCCGGAGCTCCTACGAGCAGTACTTC.

The chain couples TRBV12-5 to TRBJ1-4; the D gene is possibly TRBD1 (5 bases). Trimming took off 3 bases at V and 0 bases at J, with 23 bases between the two ends. The CDR3 spans 20 residues. Germline CDR1 reads LGHNT; CDR2 reads FRNRAP. CDR3 DNA sequence: TGTGCTAGTGGTTTCCCTCCGGGGGGGGAGCCTACATCAACTAATGAAAAACTGTTTTTT. This gives the protein CASGFPPGGEPTSTNEKLFF.

V is TRBV19 and J is TRBJ1-1; D uncertain. V lost 4 bases and J lost 1, with 10 bases in between. Germline V gene sequence: CDR1 LNHDA, CDR2 SQIVND (reference sequence). There are 14 residues in the CDR3. CDR3 loop: CASSTGLSNTEAFF. CDR3 sequence (DNA): TGTGCCAGTAGTACCGGACTTTCGAACACTGAAGCTTTCTTT.

V and J are TRBV2 and TRBJ1-2; D not resolved. The ends were cut back, 5 bases at V and 6 bases at J, with 13 bases in the middle. The CDR3 has 13 amino acids. Germline-derived CDR1 and CDR2 are SNHLY and FYNNEI. CDR3 loop: CASSRRGRDGYTF. CDR3 nucleotides: TGTGCCAGCAGTCGACGAGGGAGGGATGGCTACACCTTC.

This chain joins TRBV7-8 and TRBJ1-3, with 7 positions matching TRBD1. V was pared by 2 bases and J by 3 bases, with 4 bases of the junction left unmatched. Germline V gene lookup returns CDR1 SGHVS and CDR2 FQNEAQ. CDR3 length: 15 amino acids. CDR3 DNA: TGTGCCAGCAGCTTAAGGGGACAGATTGGAAACACCATATATTTT. It is translated as CASSLRGQIGNTIYF.

The chain combines TRBV4-3 with TRBJ2-3, with D tentatively TRBD2 (5 bases). V was trimmed by 0 bases and J by 5 bases, leaving 15 bases between them. The CDR3 is made up of 16 amino acids. CDR1 and CDR2 from the germline V gene are LGHNA and YSLEER. The CDR3 region is CASSQDWTGPRDTQYF. The CDR3 nucleotides are TGCGCCAGCAGCCAAGATTGGACTGGACCGCGAGATACGCAGTATTTT.

The chain uses TRBV5-6 and TRBJ1-1, with D hard to call. With 4 bases removed from V and 8 bases from J, the gap between germline ends came to 12 bases. Germline V gene data show CDR1 as SGHDT and CDR2 as YYEEEE. The length of the CDR3 is 12 residues. The CDR3 spells CASSIRTGEAFF. DNA of the CDR3: TGTGCCAGCAGCATAAGGACGGGGGAAGCTTTCTTT.

The chain recombines TRBV7-7 with TRBJ2-3, with a possible D match to TRBD2 (6 bases). V lost 3 bases and J 0 bases, leaving 13 bases between the germline ends. The CDR3 is made up of 16 amino acids. CDR1 is SSHAT, CDR2 FNYEAQ, per germline (reference sequence). This chain's CDR3 is CASSLTLASSTDTQYF. CDR3 DNA: TGTGCCAGCAGCTTGACGCTAGCGTCTAGCACAGATACGCAGTATTTT.

The genes are TRBV15 and TRBJ1-2; possible D gene TRBD1, 6 bases. Germline V gives CDR1 LNHNV, CDR2 YYDKDF (reference sequence). Trimming cost V 5 bases and J 7 bases, with 17 bases left between them. The CDR3 consists of 14 residues. The CDR3 DNA reads TGTGCCACCAGCGGACAAGGGGGATCTCGTGGCTACACCTTC. Its translation is CATSGQGGSRGYTF.

In its sample, this clone was seen a few times. This chain links TRBV5-4 with TRBJ2-3; TRBD2 agrees at 7 bases. Per germline, CDR1 SGHNT and CDR2 YYREEE (reference sequence). V lost 4 bases and J lost 0; bases outside the gene matches: 8. The CDR3 spans 16 residues. The CDR3 bases are TGTGCCAGCAGCGACCCCGGGGGGTCTAGCACAGATACGCAGTATTTT. Translated, it gives CASSDPGGSSTDTQYF.

The V and J genes are TRBV7-3 and TRBJ2-6, with a possible D match to TRBD2 (6 bases). The V gene's germline CDR1 is SGHTA and CDR2 FQGTGA. Trimming removed 6 bases at V and 0 bases at J, with 15 bases between. The CDR3 length is 17 residues. The CDR3 sequence: CASRFRGLFSGANVLTF. The CDR3 DNA reads TGTGCCAGCAGGTTTAGGGGACTGTTCTCTGGGGCCAACGTCCTGACTTTC. Variable domain in full (rest from reference TRBV7-3 and TRBJ2-6): GAGVSQTPSNKVTEKGKYVELRCDPISGHTALYWYRQSLGQGPEFLIYFQGTGAADDSGLPNDRFFAVRPEGSVSTLKIQRTERGDSAVYLCASRFRGLFSGANVLTFGAGSRLTVL.

This clone has a handful of counts. The chain combines TRBV5-1 with TRBJ1-1; no reliable D call. In germline, CDR1 is SGHRS, CDR2 YFSETQ. The CDR3 covers 13 residues. The V end was cut by 6 bases, the J end by 7 bases, with 16 bases between. The DNA of the CDR3 is TGCGCCAGCAAACTGGAGTGGGTGAGTGAAGCTTTCTTT. Translation gives CASKLEWVSEAFF. The full variable domain, its missing parts supplied by reference TRBV5-1 and TRBJ1-1, is KAGVTQTPRYLIKTRGQQVTLSCSPISGHRSVSWYQQTPGQGLQFLFEYFSETQRNKGNFPGRFSGRQFSNSRSEMNVSTLELGDSALYLCASKLEWVSEAFFGQGTRLTVV.

This chain links TRBV5-6 with TRBJ1-1; no definite D call. This CDR3 spans 15 amino acids. V shed 3 bases and J shed 5 bases, with 17 bases lying between them. Per the germline V gene, CDR1 is SGHDT and CDR2 is YYEEEE. Here the CDR3 DNA reads TGTGCCAGCAGCTCCAGGCGGGGTAGGAAGACTGAAGCTTTCTTT. Its translation is CASSSRRGRKTEAFF.

The chain links TRBV7-3 to TRBJ2-4, with TRBD1 identical over 8 bases. The CDR3 covers 13 residues. Germline lookup yields CDR1 SGHTA and CDR2 FQGTGA. The J segment lost 8 bases and the V segment lost 6 bases, leaving 6 bases of the junction unmatched. The CDR3 region has the DNA TGTGCCAGCAGTCAGGACAGGGCGGACATTCAGTACTTC. Translating gives CASSQDRADIQYF.

The chain couples TRBV7-8 to TRBJ2-3; 8 nucleotides agree with TRBD1. CDR1 and CDR2 from the germline V gene are SGHVS and FQNEAQ. This CDR3 spans 15 amino acids. V dropped 3 bases and J dropped 4; count of bases not matched to a gene: 6. The chain's CDR3 is CASSFRQGRSDTQYF. In nucleotides, the CDR3 is TGTGCCAGCAGCTTTAGACAGGGGAGGTCAGATACGCAGTATTTT.

There are a few counts of this clone. The CDR3 spells CAIGTGGLGEQYF. Here the CDR3 DNA reads TGTGCCATTGGGACAGGGGGTTTGGGCGAGCAGTACTTC. The V call is TRBV10-3, the J call TRBJ2-7; the match to TRBD1 covers 11 bases. Trimming at V came to 9 bases and at J to 6 bases, leaving 7 bases not matched to a gene. Germline CDR1 is ENHRY and CDR2 is SYGVKD. The CDR3 spans 13 residues.

The rearrangement joins TRBV19 to TRBJ1-5; TRBD1 aligns across 9 bases. J lost 3 bases, V lost 6 bases, and 6 bases had no gene match. Germline-derived CDR1 and CDR2 are LNHDA and SQIVND (reference sequence). The CDR3 spans 15 residues. The CDR3 region is CASRRDREDNQPQHF. The CDR3 DNA reads TGTGCCAGTAGGAGGGACAGGGAGGACAATCAGCCCCAGCATTTT.

The V and J genes are TRBV7-6 and TRBJ2-5; TRBD2 is a possible D gene (5 bases). The CDR3 sequence is 14 residues long. CDR1 SGHVS and CDR2 FNYEAQ come from the germline V gene. Trimming cost V 4 bases and J 2 bases, with 11 bases left between them. The CDR3 sequence: CASSSDGIQETQYF. CDR3 DNA: TGTGCCAGCAGCTCCGACGGGATACAAGAGACCCAGTACTTC.

The chain joins TRBV7-3 to TRBJ1-2, with 9 bases lining up with TRBD1. The ends lost 5 bases at V and 7 bases at J; junction bases unmatched: 5. The CDR3 is 13 amino acids. Germline CDR1 reads SGHTA; CDR2 reads FQGTGA. The CDR3 protein is CASSPGTGFGYTF. The CDR3 nucleotides read TGTGCCAGCAGCCCAGGGACAGGGTTTGGCTACACCTTC.

The chain joins TRBV5-5 to TRBJ2-2; 7 bases map to TRBD1. This CDR3 is built from 16 residues. Germline V lookup: CDR1 SGHKS, CDR2 YYEKEE (reference sequence). The junction had 4 bases not matched to a gene; V was cut back by 1 base and J by 1 base. Here the CDR3 DNA reads TGTGCCAGCAGCTTGCTGGGACAGATGAACACCGGGGAGCTGTTTTTT. Its translation is CASSLLGQMNTGELFF.